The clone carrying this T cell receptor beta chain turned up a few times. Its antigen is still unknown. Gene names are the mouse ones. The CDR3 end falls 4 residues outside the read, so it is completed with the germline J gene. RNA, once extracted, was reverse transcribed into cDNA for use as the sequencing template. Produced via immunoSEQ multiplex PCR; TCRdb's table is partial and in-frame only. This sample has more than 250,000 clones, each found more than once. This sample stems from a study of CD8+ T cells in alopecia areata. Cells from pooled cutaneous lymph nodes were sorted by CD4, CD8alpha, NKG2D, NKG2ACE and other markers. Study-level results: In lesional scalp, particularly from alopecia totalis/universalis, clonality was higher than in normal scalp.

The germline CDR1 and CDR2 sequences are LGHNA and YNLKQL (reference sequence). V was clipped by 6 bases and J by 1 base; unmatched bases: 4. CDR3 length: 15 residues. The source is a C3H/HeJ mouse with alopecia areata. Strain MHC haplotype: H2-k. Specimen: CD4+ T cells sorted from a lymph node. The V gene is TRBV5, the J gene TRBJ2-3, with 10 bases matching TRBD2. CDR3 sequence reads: CASRPDWGGAETLYF. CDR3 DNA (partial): TGTGCCAGCAGGCCAGACTGGGGGGGTGCAGAA.